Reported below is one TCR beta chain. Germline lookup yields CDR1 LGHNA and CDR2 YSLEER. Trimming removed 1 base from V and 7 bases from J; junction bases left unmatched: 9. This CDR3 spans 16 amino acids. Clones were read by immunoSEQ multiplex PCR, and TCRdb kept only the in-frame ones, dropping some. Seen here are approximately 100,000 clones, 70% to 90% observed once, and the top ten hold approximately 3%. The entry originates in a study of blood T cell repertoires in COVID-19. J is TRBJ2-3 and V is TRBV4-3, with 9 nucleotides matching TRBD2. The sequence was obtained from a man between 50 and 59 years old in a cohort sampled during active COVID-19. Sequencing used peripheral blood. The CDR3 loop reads CASSQALAGGRNTQYF. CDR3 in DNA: TGCGCCAGCAGCCAAGCTCTTGCGGGGGGGAGGAATACGCAGTATTTT.